This T cell receptor (beta chain) was identified during a study of T cell responses to AZD1222 COVID-19 vaccine. Study results and limitations: Only five to seven individuals given AZD1222 were seropositive at baseline. Within unmutated variant regions lay the reported targets of nearly half of spike-specific TCRs. White British donors predominated, females outnumbered males, and clonal diversity was possibly underestimated. All repertoire sampling was performed exclusively after the peak T cell response.

The CDR3 length is 14 residues. Trimming pared 7 bases from V and 6 bases from J, leaving 18 bases between. Clones were read by immunoSEQ multiplex PCR, and TCRdb kept only the in-frame ones, dropping some. Among approximately 150,000 clones listed, roughly nine tenths were seen once. Comments on this clone: As yet, its antigen is unknown.

This chain connects TRBV23-1 to TRBJ1-1; D gene uncertain. TRBV23-1 is filed as an ORF, its function uncertain. Here the sequenced sample was peripheral blood, taken on day 0 of AZD1222 vaccination. This TCR was sampled from an adult in good health. The CDR3 DNA sequence: TGCGCCAGCACCCTTATCTCCCGTTTGGCTGAAGCTTTCTTT. Translated: CASTLISRLAEAFF.